This entry features one TCR beta chain sequence. Its antigen remains undetermined. No base-level quality is on record; no much larger clone is a single base apart. Using immunoSEQ, frozen genomic DNA was subjected to high-throughput TCRbeta CDR3 sequencing, a process that included PCR amplification, mapping, bias correction and internal controls. The paper's data handling went like this. Only productive rearrangements were retained, with each unique TCRbeta sequence defined by its CDR3 nucleotide sequence together with its V and J gene. A sequence counted as donor-reactive only if the sequence showed at least 5-fold expansion in CFSE-low cells compared with unstimulated pre-transplant cells and had a frequency of at least 0.01%. To ensure at least 90% detection power, minimum frequency thresholds were set for each subject based on that subject's lowest-template unstimulated sample. Jensen-Shannon divergence between the top 1000 TCRbeta sequences post- versus pre-transplant served as the measure of repertoire turnover. Changes in detection of donor-reactive sequences were tested with two-sided Fisher's exact tests. This immuneACCESS table, as held by TCRdb, lists in-frame sequences with V and J called but not all clones. Of the missing ones, under half trace to an unresolved V gene in checked studies; the others have no known cause. Clone size and the V and J calls come from that table; the DNA yielded D and trimming. The sample table contains about 80,000 clones; only one count was recorded for about 82% of them. Roughly 0.44% of the sample is in the top ten clones.

This specimen belongs to a study of T cell clones after liver transplantation (dated by TCRdb to the late 2010s). For context, the study as a whole: Samples were obtained from ITN030ST, a randomized trial in which withdrawal of immunosuppression was attempted within 2 years of liver transplantation. Blood samples were collected pre-transplant, pre-randomization before withdrawal, and post-randomization after either full withdrawal or failed withdrawal. Until randomization at 12-24 months post-transplant, subjects were given standard immunosuppression, with no induction therapy. As an antigen-independent comparator for donor-reactive sequences, third party-reactive TCRbeta sequences were also identified from pre-transplant MLRs. A cohort of 8 liver transplant recipients was studied, of whom 3 were classified as tolerant and 5 as non-tolerant. Donor-reactive T cell clones were identified using TCRbeta sequencing after a pre-transplant mixed lymphocyte reaction and were then followed in post-transplant blood. Tolerance was defined as complete immunosuppression withdrawal for at least one year with no rise in liver enzymes beyond twice the upper limit of normal. Of the eight recipients, three were HCV-positive, while the remaining recipients had been transplanted for non-autoimmune, non-viral indications. Study-wide findings and limitations: Low numbers of available donor cells limited the measurable donor-reactive repertoire in two subjects. Without allograft tissue specimens, donor-reactive T cells may have migrated into the graft rather than being deleted. Circulating donor-reactive CD4 TCRbeta sequences fell significantly post-transplant in 5 of 8 subjects, irrespective of tolerance or HCV status. The conclusions were considered preliminary, being limited by small, heterogeneous patient numbers and non-standardized post-transplant time points. When repertoire turnover was taken into account, detection of donor-reactive sequences was significantly reduced in 7 of 8 subjects for CD4 and in 8 of 8 subjects for CD8. Donor-reactive sequences declined more than third party-reactive ones, suggesting partial antigen-specific deletion unrelated to withdrawal success.

Unstimulated PBMCs, after thawing, were stained for CD3, CD4 and CD8 and then FACS-sorted into CD3+CD4+ and CD3+CD8+ populations. Each of the 8 studied subjects was randomized to immunosuppression withdrawal. The Qiagen DNeasy Blood and Tissue Kit was used to isolate genomic DNA. This sequence was found in a human patient who received a liver transplant. After a transplant, some T cells may have been passed on by the graft donor. The specimen comprised CD4+ T cells from blood, sampled 45 to 46 months after liver transplant.

The CDR3 reads CASSQGAGHYGYTF. At the DNA level, the sequence is TGCGCCAGCAGCCAAGGGGCTGGGCATTATGGCTACACCTTC. This chain is built from TRBV4-1 and TRBJ1-2; no D gene call is confident. The germline V gene gives CDR1 as MGHRA and CDR2 as YSYEKL. Between the V and J ends, shortened by 1 base and 5 bases respectively, the junction contains 11 bases. The CDR3 goes from the cysteine to the phenylalanine over 14 residues. Only the CDR3 DNA is retained, 42 bases long and in frame from the first base.